This TCR beta chain was captured by sequencing in a study of beta chain features in type 1 diabetes. General study results and limits: TCRB CDR3s from Type 1 diabetes patients were moderately but significantly shorter in all four CD4+ subsets.

Isolated RNA was reverse transcribed in full, so expressed TCRB transcripts were sequenced. Assay used: immunoSEQ multiplex PCR; TCRdb lists only in-frame clones, some missing. The sample has approximately 52,000 clones; 55% to 80% are singletons. As regards this clone: What it binds is unknown.

Looked up from germline, CDR1 is SGHRS and CDR2 is YFSETQ. The CDR3 length is 14 residues. Trimming took 4 bases from V and 4 from J, leaving 14 bases between them. Material: stem cell memory CD4+ T cells from blood. The chain carries TRBV5-1 and TRBJ1-2; tentative D call: TRBD1 (6 bases). This TCR was recovered from a young woman with type 1 diabetes. The CDR3: CASSLTGRGYGYTF. CDR3 DNA: TGCGCCAGCAGCCTGACAGGAAGGGGCTATGGCTACACCTTC.